Below are 15 T cell receptor beta chains sequenced from a single sample in a study of T cells expressing NK-cell markers. Following a re-call of the 5' RACE reads, TCRdb has one entry per CDR3 protein and lacks DNA. Recorded here are about 260,000 distinct CDR3 sequences; the top ten clones represent 0.39%. Sample: blood T cells: a sorted CD56 or NKG2C T cell subset, CD4+ or CD8+ T cells, or bulk PBMC T cells (not recorded which). These TCRs come from a man aged 18 to 30 in good health.

CDR3 amino acids: CSANKGARDTEAFF. The chain links TRBV20-1 to TRBJ1-1; TCRdb selects TRBD1, and the lack of DNA leaves this call unchecked. CDR1 and CDR2 from the germline V gene are DFQATT and SNEGSKA (reference sequence). The CDR3 sequence is 14 residues long.

This chain joins TRBV29-1 and TRBJ1-5; as DNA is missing, the TRBD1 call by TCRdb cannot be tested. The CDR3 sequence is 12 residues long. Germline V gene lookup returns CDR1 SQVTM and CDR2 ANQGSEA. The CDR3: CSVVAPGEPQHF.

The chain links TRBV6-5 to TRBJ2-2; absent DNA, TCRdb's TRBD2 call cannot be checked. CDR1 and CDR2 (germline): MNHEY, SVGAGI. The CDR3 runs to 18 residues. CDR3 sequence: CASSSASGGQGVTGELFF.

The rearrangement uses TRBV20-1 and TRBJ2-2; TCRdb's D call, TRBD1, is unchecked because there is no DNA. The CDR3 sequence is 14 residues long. Germline V gene lookup returns CDR1 DFQATT and CDR2 SNEGSKA (reference sequence). CDR3 region: CSARLTGAVGELFF.

The chain carries TRBV6-4 and TRBJ2-2; TCRdb's D call of TRBD1 is untestable without DNA. The CDR3 contains 15 residues. CDR1 MRHNA and CDR2 SNTAGT come from the germline V gene. CDR3 sequence: CASSRGTGDTGELFF.

The chain's CDR3 is CASSSLDLAEAFF. This sequence joins TRBV5-6 and TRBJ1-1. Per the germline V gene, CDR1 is SGHDT and CDR2 is YYEEEE. The CDR3 runs to 13 residues.

The rearrangement uses TRBV20-1 and TRBJ2-5; TCRdb's D gene call, TRBD2, goes unchecked for lack of DNA. The CDR3 totals 16 residues. Germline V gives CDR1 DFQATT, CDR2 SNEGSKA (reference sequence). The CDR3 loop reads CSVALPLAGVEETQYF.

CDR3 sequence reads: CASSQETGGGFTGELFF. This chain joins TRBV4-1 and TRBJ2-2; TCRdb proposes TRBD1, but this gene call is untestable without DNA. The germline V gene has CDR1 MGHRA and CDR2 YSYEKL. The CDR3 covers 17 residues.

The chain couples TRBV4-3 to TRBJ1-2. The CDR3 has 13 amino acids. Germline CDR1 is LGHNA and CDR2 is YSLEER. The CDR3: CASSQDRLSGYTF.

The chain joins TRBV5-1 to TRBJ2-7; the TCRdb call, TRBD1, lacks DNA for checking. The CDR3 has 14 residues. CDR1 and CDR2 from the germline V gene are SGHRS and YFSETQ. CDR3 protein: CASSPGQGPYEQYF.

J is TRBJ1-1 and V is TRBV5-5; without DNA, the TCRdb call of TRBD1 cannot be checked. The V gene's germline CDR1 is SGHKS and CDR2 YYEKEE (reference sequence). The CDR3 has 15 residues. This chain's CDR3 is CASSLGGQGWTEAFF.

The V call is TRBV2, the J call TRBJ2-1; with no DNA, the TCRdb D assignment of TRBD1 cannot be verified. From germline, CDR1 is SNHLY and CDR2 FYNNEI. This CDR3 region has 15 residues. CDR3 protein: CATRGSGGNNNEQFF. The whole variable domain, filled in from reference TRBV2 and TRBJ2-1, reads EPEVTQTPSHQVTQMGQEVILRCVPISNHLYFYWYRQILGQKVEFLVSFYNNEISEKSEIFDDQFSVERPDGSNFTLKIRSTKLEDSAMYFCATRGSGGNNNEQFFGPGTRLTVL.

The J gene is TRBJ2-1, the V gene TRBV12-3 or TRBV12-4; TCRdb names TRBD2, which stays unverified in the absence of DNA. The CDR3 sequence is 16 residues long. CDR3 in amino acids: CASSFPGTSGRVEKFF.

This chain uses TRBV20-1 with TRBJ2-1; with no DNA, the TCRdb D assignment of TRBD2 cannot be verified. From germline, CDR1 is DFQATT and CDR2 SNEGSKA (reference sequence). The CDR3 has 12 residues. The CDR3 sequence is CSATESFGEQFF.

V gene TRBV4-1 combines with J gene TRBJ2-4. Germline loops: CDR1 MGHRA, CDR2 YSYEKL. The CDR3 spans 14 residues. CDR3 in amino acids: CASSQELVKNIQYF.